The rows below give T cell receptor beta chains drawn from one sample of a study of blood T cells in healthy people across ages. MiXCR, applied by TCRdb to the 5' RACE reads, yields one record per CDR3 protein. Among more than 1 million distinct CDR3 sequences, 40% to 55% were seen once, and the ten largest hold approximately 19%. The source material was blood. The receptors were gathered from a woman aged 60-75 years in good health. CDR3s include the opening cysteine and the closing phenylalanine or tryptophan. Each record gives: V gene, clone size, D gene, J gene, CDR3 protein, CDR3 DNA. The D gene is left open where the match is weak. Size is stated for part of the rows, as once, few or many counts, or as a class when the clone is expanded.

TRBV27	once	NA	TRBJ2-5	CASSLSGARPRETQYF	TGTGCCAGCAGTTTATCGGGGGCACGTCCTCGGGAGACCCAGTACTTC
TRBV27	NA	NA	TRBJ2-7	CASTARGIYEQYF	TGTGCCAGCACAGCCAGGGGAATCTACGAGCAGTACTTC
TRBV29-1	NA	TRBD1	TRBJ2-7	CSVGQGRGLEQYF	TGCAGCGTGGGACAGGGCAGGGGTCTTGAGCAGTACTTC
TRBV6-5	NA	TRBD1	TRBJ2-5	CASNWTGQETQYF	TGTGCCAGCAATTGGACAGGGCAAGAGACCCAGTACTTC
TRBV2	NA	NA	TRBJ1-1	CASDGGYTEAFF	TGTGCCAGCGATGGGGGGTACACTGAAGCTTTCTTT
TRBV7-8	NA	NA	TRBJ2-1	CASSLESGAGRDNEQFF	TGTGCCAGCAGCTTAGAGTCTGGGGCGGGACGGGACAATGAGCAGTTCTTC
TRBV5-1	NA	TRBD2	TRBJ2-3	CASKGIEAGGPTRTDTQYF	TGCGCCAGCAAAGGGATCGAGGCGGGAGGGCCAACACGCACAGATACGCAGTATTTT
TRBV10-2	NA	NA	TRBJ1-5	CASTGGLGGNQPQHF	TGCGCCAGCACCGGGGGGCTGGGAGGCAATCAGCCCCAGCATTTT
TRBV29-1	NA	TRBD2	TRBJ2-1	CSVGGLAGGPKNEQFF	TGCAGCGTTGGGGGCCTAGCGGGAGGGCCGAAAAATGAGCAGTTCTTC
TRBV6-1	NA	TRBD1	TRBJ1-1	CASSGQGATEAFF	TGTGCCAGCAGCGGACAGGGGGCGACTGAGGCTTTCTTT
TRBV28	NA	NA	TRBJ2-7	CASSFPGGHYEQYF	TGTGCCAGCAGTTTCCCCGGAGGTCACTACGAGCAGTACTTC
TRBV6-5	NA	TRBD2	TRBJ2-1	CASSPAGGGSYNEQFF	TGTGCCAGCAGTCCCGCGGGGGGAGGTTCCTACAATGAGCAGTTCTTC
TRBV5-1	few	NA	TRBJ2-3	CASSLRTDPTQYF	TGCGCCAGCAGCTTGAGAACGGACCCTACGCAGTATTTT
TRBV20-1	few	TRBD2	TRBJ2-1	CSALRTSGRVEQFF	TGCAGTGCTCTTCGGACTAGCGGGAGGGTTGAGCAGTTCTTC
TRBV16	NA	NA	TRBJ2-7	CASSQFVDGEQYF	TGTGCCAGCAGCCAATTCGTGGATGGCGAGCAGTACTTC
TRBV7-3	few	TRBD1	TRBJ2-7	CASSLTGTGWGEQYF	TGTGCCAGCAGCTTAACGGGGACAGGCTGGGGCGAGCAGTACTTC
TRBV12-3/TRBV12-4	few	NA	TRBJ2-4	CASSLGVRGAKNIQYF	TGTGCCAGCAGTTTAGGGGTCAGGGGAGCCAAAAACATTCAGTACTTC
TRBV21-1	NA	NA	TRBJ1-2	CANSKDTVKGYGYTF	TGTGCCAACAGCAAAGATACAGTTAAAGGATATGGCTACACCTTC
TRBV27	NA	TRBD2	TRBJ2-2	CASSPPGLAGFGTGELFF	TGTGCCAGCAGTCCACCGGGACTAGCGGGTTTTGGGACCGGGGAGCTGTTTTTT
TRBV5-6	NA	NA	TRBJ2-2	CASRMVGNTGELFF	TGTGCCAGCAGGATGGTGGGGAACACCGGGGAGCTGTTTTTT
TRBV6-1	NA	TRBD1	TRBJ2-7	CASSVATGHYEQYF	TGTGCCAGCAGTGTTGCGACAGGGCATTACGAGCAGTACTTC
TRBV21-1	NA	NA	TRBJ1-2	CASSLGVTSGTRGGYTF	TGTGCCAGCAGTCTTGGCGTAACCTCCGGGACACGGGGTGGCTACACCTTC
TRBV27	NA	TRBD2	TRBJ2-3	CASSPPGLAGWYF	TGTGCCAGCAGTCCGCCGGGTCTAGCGGGGTGGTATTTT
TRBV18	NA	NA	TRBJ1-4	CASSGLGGEKLFF	TGTGCCAGCTCCGGACTCGGCGGAGAAAAACTGTTTTTT
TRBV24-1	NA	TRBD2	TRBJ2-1	CATSDPRLAGAEEQFF	TGTGCCACCAGTGACCCCCGACTAGCGGGAGCGGAAGAGCAGTTCTTC
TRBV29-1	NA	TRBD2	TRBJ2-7	CSVEIRGGGSSYEQYF	TGCAGCGTTGAAATTCGGGGTGGCGGGAGTTCCTACGAGCAGTACTTC
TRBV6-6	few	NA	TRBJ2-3	CASSWAGIDTQYF	TGTGCCAGCAGTTGGGCGGGGATCGATACGCAGTATTTT
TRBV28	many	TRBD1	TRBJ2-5	CASSSDQGQRETQYF	TGTGCCAGCAGTTCTGACCAGGGACAGCGAGAGACCCAGTACTTC
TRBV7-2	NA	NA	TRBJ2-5	CASSRDRNYEQHF	TGTGCCAGCAGCCGGGACCGAAACTACGAGCAGCACTTC
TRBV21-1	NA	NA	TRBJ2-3	CAAGGDSTTSGTTDTQYF	TGTGCCGCGGGGGGGGACTCTACCACTAGCGGGACCACAGATACGCAGTATTTT
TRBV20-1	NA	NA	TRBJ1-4	CSASRRGGEKLFF	TGCAGTGCCTCGAGGAGGGGAGGAGAAAAACTGTTTTTT
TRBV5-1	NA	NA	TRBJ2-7	CASSLATGGGYEQYF	TGTGCCAGCAGCTTAGCTACAGGGGGGGGATACGAGCAGTACTTC
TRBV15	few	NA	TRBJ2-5	CATSRDRQGRETQYF	TGTGCCACCAGCAGAGATCGGCAGGGTAGGGAGACCCAGTACTTC
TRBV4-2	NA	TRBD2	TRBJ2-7	CASSQDPRGTSGGAYEQYF	TGTGCCAGCAGCCAAGACCCCCGGGGGACTAGCGGGGGGGCTTACGAGCAGTACTTC
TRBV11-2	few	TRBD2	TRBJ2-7	CASSSPGTSRYEQYF	TGTGCCAGCAGTTCTCCCGGGACTAGCCGCTACGAGCAGTACTTC
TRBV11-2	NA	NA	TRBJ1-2	CASSLGELGYGYTF	TGTGCCAGCAGCTTAGGGGAGTTAGGCTATGGCTACACCTTC
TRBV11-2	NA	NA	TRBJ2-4	CASNLDILAKNIQYF	TGTGCCAGCAATTTAGACATTTTAGCCAAAAACATTCAGTACTTC
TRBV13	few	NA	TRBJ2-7	CASSLVRGRYEQYF	TGTGCCAGCAGCTTGGTGCGGGGGCGCTACGAGCAGTACTTC